The rows below give T cell receptor beta chains drawn from one sample of a study of OX40 agonist ivuxolimab in advanced cancers. Sequencing was performed with immunoSEQ multiplex PCR; in TCRdb, only in-frame clones are kept and a portion is missing. The sample lists about 15,000 clones; around 70% were seen once. Specimen: CD4+ or CD8+ T cells sorted from blood, collected in a trial of the OX40 agonist ivuxolimab. Every receptor here comes from an adult with an advanced solid tumor such as melanoma, head and neck, liver or kidney cancer. CDR3s include the opening cysteine and the closing phenylalanine or tryptophan. The D gene is left open where the match is weak. Expanded clones are given a class, and other clones once, few, many or no size at all.

>TRBJ2-7|-|TRBV4-2|-
CASSQDRAYEQYF
TGTGCCAGCAGCCAAGATAGGGCGTACGAGCAGTACTTC
>TRBJ2-7|-|TRBV5-6|-
CASSFRDNSYEQYF
TGTGCCAGCAGCTTTCGGGACAACTCCTACGAGCAGTACTTC
>TRBJ2-2|-|TRBV28|-
CASSFWGRNTGELFF
TGTGCCAGCAGTTTTTGGGGGAGGAACACCGGGGAGCTGTTTTTT
>TRBJ1-3|-|TRBV6-1|few
CASSHEQGNGNTIYF
TGTGCCAGCAGCCACGAACAGGGTAATGGAAACACCATATATTTT
>TRBJ2-2|-|TRBV5-4|-
CASSLITGELFF
TGTGCCAGCAGCTTGATTACCGGGGAGCTGTTTTTT
>TRBJ1-2|-|TRBV27|-
CASSLSRTVYGYTF
TGTGCCAGCAGTTTATCGAGAACAGTCTATGGCTACACCTTC
>TRBJ2-7|-|TRBV11-3|medium-sized
CASSLAWDEQYF
TGTGCCAGCAGCTTAGCGTGGGACGAGCAGTACTTC
>TRBJ2-1|-|TRBV7-7|-
CASSAFLSGREQFF
TGTGCTAGCAGCGCCTTTCTCAGCGGTCGGGAGCAGTTCTTC
>TRBJ1-5|-|TRBV30|many
CAFGGNQPQHF
TGTGCTTTTGGGGGGAATCAGCCCCAGCATTTT
>TRBJ1-1|-|TRBV7-3|-
CASSLFWGSGAEAFF
TGTGCCAGCAGCTTATTTTGGGGGTCGGGGGCTGAAGCTTTCTTT
>TRBJ2-7|-|TRBV15|few
CATSISGGLTYEQYF
TGTGCCACCAGCATCTCTGGGGGGTTAACCTACGAGCAGTACTTC
>TRBJ2-1|TRBD1|TRBV6-5|-
CASKTGTASYNEQFF
TGTGCCAGCAAAACCGGGACAGCTTCCTACAATGAGCAGTTCTTC
>TRBJ1-3|-|TRBV10-3|-
CAISESGNPGNTIYF
TGTGCCATCAGTGAGTCTGGGAACCCCGGAAACACCATATATTTT
>TRBJ2-1|TRBD2|TRBV7-2|-
CASSLGLAGGPSYNEQFF
TGTGCCAGCAGCTTGGGACTAGCGGGAGGGCCGTCTTACAATGAGCAGTTCTTC
>TRBJ2-3|TRBD2|TRBV27|-
CASSLTSGGTDTQYF
TGTGCCAGCAGTTTAACTAGCGGAGGAACAGATACGCAGTATTTT
>TRBJ2-4|-|TRBV27|-
CASSLGGPEYF
TGTGCCAGCAGTTTAGGGGGCCCAGAGTACTTC
>TRBJ2-3|TRBD2|TRBV27|-
CASTSGGPITDTQYF
TGTGCCAGCACTTCGGGAGGGCCGATTACAGATACGCAGTATTTT
>TRBJ2-1|-|TRBV27|-
CASSPGVGGRNEQFF
TGTGCCAGCAGTCCTGGCGTCGGGGGCAGAAATGAGCAGTTCTTC
>TRBJ2-6|-|TRBV21-1|-
CASSNGAGLGPVDSGANVLTF
TGTGCCAGCAGCAATGGTGCCGGATTGGGACCAGTTGACTCTGGGGCCAACGTCCTGACTTTC
>TRBJ2-1|-|TRBV29-1|-
CSVEGQVHYNEQFF
TGCAGCGTTGAAGGACAGGTACACTACAATGAGCAGTTCTTC
>TRBJ2-7|-|TRBV7-3|-
CASSLVDSYEQYF
TGTGCCAGCAGCTTAGTGGACTCCTACGAGCAGTACTTC
>TRBJ1-5|-|TRBV19|medium-sized
CASSTQDSNQPQHF
TGTGCCAGTAGCACACAGGATAGCAATCAGCCCCAGCATTTT
>TRBJ2-1|-|TRBV28|-
CASSWADEQFF
TGTGCCAGCAGTTGGGCGGATGAGCAGTTCTTC
>TRBJ2-1|-|TRBV11-2|few
CASSSWDSQQFF
TGTGCCAGCAGCTCATGGGACTCCCAGCAGTTCTTC
>TRBJ2-5|-|TRBV7-6|-
CASRGDHEETQYF
TGTGCCAGCAGGGGAGACCATGAAGAGACCCAGTACTTC